The 10 T cell receptor beta chains below all came from one sample that was sequenced in a study of cytomegalovirus exposure and HLA in healthy donors. The PCR was carried out with 60 Vbeta primers and 13 Jbeta primers. TCRdb's copy holds only in-frame clones and misses some; the assay was immunoSEQ multiplex PCR. The profile shows a few hundred thousand clones, 92% of them singletons. Source material: PBMCs. Receptors were obtained from a girl aged 2-9 years in good health and CMV-seronegative.

This sequence joins TRBV13 and TRBJ1-1; D is uncertain. The CDR3 has 12 amino acids. Trimming cost V 2 bases and J 8 bases, with 9 bases left between them. CDR1 is PRHDT and CDR2 is FYEKMQ in the germline V gene (reference sequence). The CDR3 nucleotides read TGTGCCAGCAGCTTACTATCCGAAGAAGCTTTCTTT. It specifies CASSLLSEEAFF. Drawing the rest from reference TRBV13 and TRBJ1-1, the complete variable domain is AAGVIQSPRHLIKEKRETATLKCYPIPRHDTVYWYQQGPGQDPQFLISFYEKMQSDKGSIPDRFSAQQFSDYHSELNMSSLELGDSALYFCASSLLSEEAFFGQGTRLTVV.

This chain joins TRBV5-1 and TRBJ2-3; 10 bases are a match to TRBD2. The CDR3 has 17 residues. J lost 0 bases, V lost 2 bases, and 6 bases had no gene match. CDR1 is SGHRS and CDR2 is YFSETQ in the germline V gene. The CDR3 sequence is CASSLESSGGSTDTQYF. For the CDR3, the DNA is TGCGCCAGCAGCTTAGAGTCTAGCGGGGGTAGCACAGATACGCAGTATTTT.

The chain uses TRBV19 and TRBJ1-4, with TRBD1 matching 7 bases. The CDR3 consists of 15 residues. Germline values: CDR1 LNHDA, CDR2 SQIVND (reference sequence). The V segment lost 5 bases and the J segment 6 bases; nucleotides outside the gene matches: 9. The CDR3 loop reads CASSSYRGRDEKLFF. The CDR3 DNA reads as TGTGCCAGTAGTTCATACAGGGGAAGAGATGAAAAACTGTTTTTT.

The chain links TRBV6-1 to TRBJ1-1, with unresolved D. Germline-derived CDR1 and CDR2 are MNHNS and SASEGT. V was clipped by 3 bases and J by 3 bases, with 8 bases between them. This CDR3 has 13 amino acids. The CDR3 nucleotides are TGTGCCAGCAGTGAGCGGGGATACACTGAAGCTTTCTTT. Translation: CASSERGYTEAFF.

This chain connects TRBV6-5 to TRBJ1-5; 9 nucleotides agree with TRBD1. V lost 2 bases, J lost 7 bases, and 6 bases stayed unmatched. CDR3 length: 15 amino acids. Germline assignment: CDR1 MNHEY and CDR2 SVGAGI. CDR3 region: CASSYSWDRDQPQHF. The CDR3 DNA reads as TGTGCCAGCAGTTACAGTTGGGACAGGGACCAGCCCCAGCATTTT.

The CDR3 loop is CASSPDRTYREQYF. In nucleotides, the CDR3 is TGTGCCAGCAGCCCGGACAGGACCTACCGGGAGCAGTACTTC. The J gene is TRBJ2-7, the V gene TRBV6-5; 7 nucleotides match TRBD1. Germline V CDR1 and CDR2: MNHEY, SVGAGI. Unmatched junction bases numbered 12, after V lost 6 bases and J lost 7 bases. The CDR3 length is 14 residues.

V and J are TRBV7-9 and TRBJ2-1; D gene uncertain. CDR3 length equals 11 residues. Germline V gene lookup returns CDR1 SEHNR and CDR2 FQNEAQ (reference sequence). V was cut by 1 base and J by 12 bases, with 7 bases left in between. CDR3 in amino acids: CASSLGLVQFF. CDR3 DNA sequence: TGTGCCAGCAGCTTAGGACTGGTGCAGTTCTTC.

This chain uses TRBV7-2 with TRBJ1-2; 8 nucleotides match TRBD1. Losses at the gene ends were 2 bases for V and 5 bases for J; bases not matched to a gene: 13. Germline lookup yields CDR1 SGHTA and CDR2 FQGNSA. The length of the CDR3 is 17 residues. The CDR3 sequence: CASSLPGQALWRYGYTF. CDR3 DNA: TGTGCCAGCAGCTTACCGGGACAGGCGTTGTGGCGGTATGGCTACACCTTC.

The chain uses TRBV5-6 and TRBJ1-6, with 7 bases fitting TRBD1. The CDR3 spans 14 residues. The V gene's germline CDR1 is SGHDT and CDR2 YYEEEE. With V trimmed by 4 bases and J by 9 bases, 7 bases remained unmatched. CDR3 bases: TGTGCCAGCAGCGTGAGACAGGGAAGTTCACCCCTCCACTTT. It specifies CASSVRQGSSPLHF.

The J gene is TRBJ1-5, the V gene TRBV27, with D possibly being TRBD1 (6 bases). The germline V and J ends were trimmed by 4 bases and 3 bases, with 19 bases remaining between them. This CDR3 comprises 17 residues. The germline V gene encodes CDR1 MNHEY and CDR2 SMNVEV (reference sequence). CDR3 sequence reads: CASSSGTPVIHNQPQHF. The DNA of the CDR3 is TGTGCCAGCAGTTCGGGGACACCAGTAATTCACAATCAGCCCCAGCATTTT.